The TCR beta chain under discussion was sequenced for a study of T cells in placental villitis. The immunoSEQ assay was v4. Clones were read by immunoSEQ multiplex PCR, and TCRdb kept only the in-frame ones, dropping some. The sample consists of several thousand clones, around four fifths of them appearing once. There are 15 residues in the CDR3. V lost 6 bases to trimming and J lost 4 bases, with 15 bases between them. CDR1 SEHNR and CDR2 FQNEAQ come from the germline V gene (reference sequence). The genes are TRBV7-9 and TRBJ1-4; D uncertain. Sequencing was carried out using placental tissue containing maternal and fetal cells. The TCR was taken from a human patient with infectious villitis; the placental T cells may come from both mother and fetus. The CDR3 spells CASSYLRRDNEKLFF. The CDR3 region has the DNA TGTGCCAGCAGTTACCTTCGACGGGATAATGAAAAACTGTTTTTT.